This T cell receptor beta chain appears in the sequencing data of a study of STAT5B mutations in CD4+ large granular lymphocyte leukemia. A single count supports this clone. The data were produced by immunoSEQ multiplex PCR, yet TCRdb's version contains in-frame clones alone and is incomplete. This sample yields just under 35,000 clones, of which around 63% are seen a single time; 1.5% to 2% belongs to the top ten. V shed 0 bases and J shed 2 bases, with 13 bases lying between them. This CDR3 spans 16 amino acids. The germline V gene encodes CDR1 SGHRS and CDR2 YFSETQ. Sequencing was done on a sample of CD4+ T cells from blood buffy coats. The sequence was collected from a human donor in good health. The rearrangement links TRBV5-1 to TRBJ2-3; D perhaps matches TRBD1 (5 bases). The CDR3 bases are TGCGCCAGCAGCTTGGGTGGCAGGGTTAACACAGATACGCAGTATTTT. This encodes CASSLGGRVNTDTQYF.